This entry is about one T cell receptor (beta chain). This clone's antigen is unknown. Base-call qualities are not available, and no considerably larger clone is one nucleotide away. Other DNA sequences in this sample translate to the same CDR3. This sample is part of a study of shared clonotypes between healthy human individuals (dated by TCRdb to 2018 to 2020). At the level of the whole study: The cohort included three men and two women between 18 and 49 years of age. For each donor, CD4 naive and CD4 memory were each run on three plates, CD8 naive on two plates, and CD8 memory on one plate. To estimate repertoire size and how much clonotype sharing occurs between individuals, the study deeply sequenced the blood TCR repertoires of roughly 5 healthy adults. To increase sequencing depth and limit assay-specific biases, different laboratories used diverse techniques to prepare libraries and sequence TCR repertoires. Per donor, leukapheresis produced somewhere between about 0.94 and 9.5 billion PBMCs. Findings and caveats that apply to the study as a whole: Because the study included a small number of donors, the genetic and exposure-history diversity represented was limited. Estimated clonotype richness was generally larger for naive than for memory subsets. Rarefaction of sorted-subset datasets indicated incomplete sequencing despite the large sequencing depth. Based on pairwise subsampling, the degree of clonotype sharing among donors was expected to be affected by sequencing depth. Sampling was restricted to blood, and TCR repertoires in tissues likely differ from the TCR repertoires found in blood. Higher generation probabilities were observed for clonotypes shared by all four sorted-subset donors than for non-shared clonotypes. Roughly 5% of naive CD4, 3.5% of naive CD8, about 2.5% of memory CD4, and around 0.42% of memory CD8 clonotypes were shared across a few donors.

Using the deep immunoSEQ assay, TCR CDR3 regions were amplified from genomic DNA by multiplex PCR. For each cell subset, the extracted genomic DNA was distributed evenly across all wells of several immunoSEQ 96-well plates, and each plate served as one replicate. Each replicate PCR for sorted subsets received around 210 ng genomic DNA, equal to roughly 33,000 T cell genomes. Purified libraries were measured with a Qubit 3.0 fluorometer, size-checked on a Bioanalyzer 2100, and measured again with the KAPA Library Quantification kit. A separate single-read 150-cycle Illumina NextSeq 550 flow cell was used to sequence each immunoSEQ 96-well plate. Per the authors' processing: Because the immunoSEQ output held only junctional sequences and lacked quality scores, the filtering could not match the filtering applied to full-length reads. Sequences were annotated with PyIR, a Python wrapper for IgBLAST v1.9, and V/J genes and CDR3 were assigned using IMGT germline references. Any read was removed if the V/J assignment was weak (E-value above 1e-6), the CDR3 was missing, or the read contained stop codons, out-of-frame junctions, or ambiguous translated residues. A V3J clonotype was defined by an identical inferred V gene, J gene, and CDR3 amino acid sequence. To compute the percentage overlap between repertoires, the number of shared unique clonotypes was divided by the size of the smaller repertoire. Richness of each repertoire was evaluated using RTK rarefaction, the Chao1 estimator, and Recon v2.1 estimates of unobserved clonotypes. For all TCRbeta clonotypes obtained by the gDNA method from a few donors, generation probabilities were computed with OLGA. Drawn from immuneACCESS, this table holds only the in-frame rearrangements with V and J called that TCRdb kept. Clones are partly lost; checked studies trace under half to an unresolved V gene and leave the rest unexplained. The DNA was the basis for D and trimming; V, J and clone size are from that table. The sample table holds around 2.5 million clones, of which roughly 93% were seen once. The top ten clonotypes cover approximately 0.35% of the sample.

Compared with germline, V lacks 5 bases and J lacks 0 bases; bases without a gene match: 4. Counted from cysteine to phenylalanine, this CDR3 has 16 amino acids. The sequence is cut down to CDR3 DNA, 48 bases in frame from base 1. CDR1 and CDR2, per the germline V gene, are SGHTA and FQGTGA. Healthy HIV-negative adults with no recently reported acute infections or vaccinations were included as donors. Every donor was a Caucasian adult residing in Nashville, Tennessee, USA. CD4+ T cells were enriched through magnetic negative selection, after which naive cells were positively selected on CD45RA and the remaining negative fraction served as the memory subset. Blood was obtained by leukapheresis, after which PBMCs were separated by Ficoll-Histopaque density gradient centrifugation and cryopreserved in liquid nitrogen vapor phase. Analytical flow cytometry was used to check the purity and quantity of each magnetically sorted T cell population. From each sorted fraction, genomic DNA was isolated and quantified by UV absorbance on a Nanodrop 2000c.

The material sequenced was naive CD4+ T cells from PBMCs. Sample cell subset or site, as interpreted from the label and publication: CD45RA+ positively selected. This sequence uses TRBV7-3 and TRBJ2-1; the junction holds 10 bases that match TRBD2. The receptor comes from a man younger than 30 in good health. Some clones in this sample may be carry-over from other donors' samples. The base sequence is TGTGCCAGCAGCCCGAGGACTAGCGGCTCCTACAATGAGCAGTTCTTC. This encodes CASSPRTSGSYNEQFF.